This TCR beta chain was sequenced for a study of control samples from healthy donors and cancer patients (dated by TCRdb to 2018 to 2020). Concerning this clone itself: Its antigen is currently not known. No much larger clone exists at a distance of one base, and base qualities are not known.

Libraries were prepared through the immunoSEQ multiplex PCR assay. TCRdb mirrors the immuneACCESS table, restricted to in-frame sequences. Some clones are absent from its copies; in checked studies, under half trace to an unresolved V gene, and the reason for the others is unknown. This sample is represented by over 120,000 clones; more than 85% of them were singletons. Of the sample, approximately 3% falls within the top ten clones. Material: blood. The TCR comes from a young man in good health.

The sequence in DNA is TGCAGTGCTAGTGGAGGTGGCAGACGCTACAATGAGCAGTTCTTC. Its protein reads: CSASGGGRRYNEQFF. This chain is built from TRBV20-1 and TRBJ2-1; D gene: possibly TRBD2, on 5 matching bases. V loses 3 bases of germline sequence and J loses 3 bases, and the interval between the two ends is 15 bases. According to the germline V gene (reference sequence), CDR1 reads DFQATT and CDR2 reads SNEGSKA. The CDR3 contains 15 residues, cysteine and phenylalanine counted. Only the CDR3 region is kept as DNA, spanning 45 bases read in frame from base 1.